This is a list of T cell receptor beta chains from one sample in a study of shared T cell receptors in the human thymus. Using immunoSEQ multiplex PCR, the repertoire was profiled, and TCRdb retains in-frame clones only, with some absent. Found here are 500,000 to 850,000 clones, around 87% of them singletons; the top ten hold under 0.01%. This sample was also put to use in a study of human thymus T cells.

The sample was thymocytes. Source of these receptors: a boy in the first two years of life with a congenital heart defect. Each CDR3 is given with its conserved first and last residue. The D gene is left open where the match is weak. Not every row has a clone size; where given, it reads once, few, many or a size class.

>TRBJ2-1|TRBD2|15|TRBV15|-
TGTGCCACCCGTACTAGCGACCACTCCTACAATGAGCAGTTCTTC
CATRTSDHSYNEQFF
>TRBJ1-2|TRBD1|22|TRBV18|-
TGTGCCAGCTCACCACCGAATCTAATAGTCGGACAGGGCCTAAGCCCTTACTATGGCTACACCTTC
CASSPPNLIVGQGLSPYYGYTF
>TRBJ2-7|-|17|TRBV6-1|once
TGTGCCAGCAGTGAAAGGGGTCCCTCGACCCCCTCCTACGAGCAGTACTTC
CASSERGPSTPSYEQYF
>TRBJ1-1|-|15|TRBV7-9|once
TGTGCCAGCAGCTTTCACAGGGCCGAGAACACTGAAGCTTTCTTT
CASSFHRAENTEAFF
>TRBJ2-3|TRBD2|17|TRBV15|-
TGTGCCACCAGCAGAGGGGTTGATAGCGGGGACACAGATACGCAGTATTTT
CATSRGVDSGDTDTQYF
>TRBJ2-3|TRBD1|15|TRBV29-1|-
TGCAGCGCGTCTTTAAGGGACAGGGCTTCAGATACGCAGTATTTT
CSASLRDRASDTQYF
>TRBJ2-4|-|16|TRBV15|-
TGTGCCACCAGCAGAGATAGGGACCCCCCGGGGGACATTCAGTACTTC
CATSRDRDPPGDIQYF
>TRBJ2-7|TRBD1|15|TRBV4-1|-
TGCGCCAGCAGCCAAGGGGGACAGGACTCCTACGAGCAGTACTTC
CASSQGGQDSYEQYF
>TRBJ1-4|TRBD1|18|TRBV28|-
TGTGCCAGCAGTTCCCTGGTCAGGGGGAGTTGGGCTGATGAAAAACTGTTTTTT
CASSSLVRGSWADEKLFF
>TRBJ2-7|TRBD2|16|TRBV28|-
TGTGCCAGCAGCCCTTTCACTAGCGGGAGCTCCTACGAGCAGTACTTC
CASSPFTSGSSYEQYF
>TRBJ1-6|-|16|TRBV5-6|-
TGTGCCAGCAGCAACGCCGACAGGCGGTGCGATTCACCCCTCCACTTT
CASSNADRRCDSPLHF
>TRBJ1-6|TRBD1|15|TRBV27|-
TGTGCCAGCAGCCCAACGCAGGGGGGAGATTCCCCCCTCCACTTT
CASSPTQGGDSPLHF
>TRBJ2-7|-|14|TRBV28|-
TGTGCCAGCAGTACTAGGACAGCTACCTACGAGCAGTACTTC
CASSTRTATYEQYF
>TRBJ2-3|TRBD2|15|TRBV28|-
TGTGCCAGCAGTTCCCCGGGACTAGCCACAGATACGCAGTATTTT
CASSSPGLATDTQYF
>TRBJ2-3|-|14|TRBV7-9|-
TGTGCCAGCAGCAAAGAGAGAGGAACAGATACGCAGTATTTT
CASSKERGTDTQYF
>TRBJ1-2|TRBD1|14|TRBV28|-
TGTGCCAGCAGTCCAAGGACAGGGCCTGATGGCTACACCTTC
CASSPRTGPDGYTF
>TRBJ1-1|-|15|TRBV4-1|-
TGCGCCACCACTTCACAGGGTATTGAGGGCACTGAAGCTTTCTTT
CATTSQGIEGTEAFF
>TRBJ1-2|-|16|TRBV4-3|-
TGCGCCAGCAGCCAAGACAGGGGTCCCGAAATTGATGGCTACACCTTC
CASSQDRGPEIDGYTF
>TRBJ1-2|-|13|TRBV28|-
TGTGCCAGCAGTCCATCGGGTAACTATGGCTACACCTTC
CASSPSGNYGYTF
>TRBJ2-5|TRBD1|20|TRBV7-6|-
TGTGCCAGCAGCTTATTGCCCCGGACAGGGGGCGTTGGGGGGCGTGAGACCCAGTACTTC
CASSLLPRTGGVGGRETQYF
>TRBJ2-7|-|14|TRBV9|-
TGTGCCAGCAGCGTAGATGCAGGAAACTACGAGCAGTACTTC
CASSVDAGNYEQYF
>TRBJ2-1|-|12|TRBV19|few
TGTGCCAGTAGTCCCTGGGCCGCCGAGCAGTTCTTC
CASSPWAAEQFF
>TRBJ2-5|-|14|TRBV5-8|-
TGTGCCAGCAGCCTGTTCGAGGGATGGGAGACCCAGTACTTC
CASSLFEGWETQYF
>TRBJ2-2|-|15|TRBV28|-
TGTGCCAGCAGTTTCCCAGAGGGACTCTCGGGGGAGCTGTTTTTT
CASSFPEGLSGELFF
>TRBJ2-7|TRBD1|16|TRBV6-6|-
TGTGCCAGCAGTTATTCGGCCGAAACAGGACAGGATTCGCAGTACTTC
CASSYSAETGQDSQYF
>TRBJ1-1|-|12|TRBV5-4|-
TGTGCCAGCAGCTTCAAAGGACAGGAAGCTTTCTTT
CASSFKGQEAFF
>TRBJ2-1|TRBD2|17|TRBV18|-
TGTGCCAGCTCTCAGGGACTAGCGGGACAGAGGGGAAATGAGCAGTTCTTC
CASSQGLAGQRGNEQFF
>TRBJ2-7|TRBD1|16|TRBV6-1|-
TGTGCCAGCAGTGGGCCGCGCCGGGACAGTGGCTACGAGCAGTACTTC
CASSGPRRDSGYEQYF
>TRBJ2-3|-|12|TRBV4-1|-
TGCGCCAGCAGCCAAGATGTCCGGGCGCAGTATTTT
CASSQDVRAQYF
>TRBJ1-1|TRBD1|12|TRBV6-5|-
TGTGCCAGCAGAAACAGGGGTACTGAAGCTTTCTTT
CASRNRGTEAFF
>TRBJ2-3|TRBD2|15|TRBV30|-
TGTGCCTGGAGTCTACTAGCGGGAAGCACAGATACGCAGTATTTT
CAWSLLAGSTDTQYF
>TRBJ1-5|-|16|TRBV28|-
TGTGCCAGCAGTTACCTACAGGGTGATGGCAATCAGCCCCAGCATTTT
CASSYLQGDGNQPQHF
>TRBJ2-1|-|16|TRBV7-9|-
TGTGCCAGCAGCTTAGCCGTGGCAGAAGCCTACAATGAGCAGTTCTTC
CASSLAVAEAYNEQFF
>TRBJ1-2|-|18|TRBV15|-
TGTGCCACCAGCCACAAAGAAAGAGTTCACAGTAGCGTCTATGGCTACACCTTC
CATSHKERVHSSVYGYTF
>TRBJ1-2|TRBD1|13|TRBV5-4|-
TGTGCCAGCAGCCAACAGGGGTTGCATGGCTACACCTTC
CASSQQGLHGYTF
>TRBJ2-7|-|14|TRBV25-1|-
TGTGCCAGCAGTGGGAGGGAGGCCTCCTACGAGCAGTACTTC
CASSGREASYEQYF
>TRBJ2-7|TRBD1|16|TRBV4-1|-
TGCGCCAGCAGCAACCTTCCGGGACAGGGGCGATACGAGCAGTACTTC
CASSNLPGQGRYEQYF
>TRBJ1-2|-|13|TRBV13|-
TGTGCCAGCAGCTTAACTCAGGGCTATGGCTACACCTTC
CASSLTQGYGYTF
>TRBJ2-2|-|14|TRBV18|-
TGTGCCAGCTCGCTACAGGGAGACCCCGGGGAGCTGTTTTTT
CASSLQGDPGELFF
>TRBJ2-5|TRBD2|15|TRBV7-4|-
TGTGCCAGCAGGGAACTAGCGGCCGAGCGGGGGACCCAGTACTTC
CASRELAAERGTQYF
>TRBJ2-7|TRBD2|17|TRBV7-8|-
TGTGCCAGCAGCTTAGTGGGTAGCGGGAGAACAGCCTACGAGCAGTACTTC
CASSLVGSGRTAYEQYF
>TRBJ1-1|TRBD1|19|TRBV6-7|-
TGTGCCAGCAGCCACCGAAGTGGTGGACAGGGGCACGATTTTGGTGAAGCTTTCTTT
CASSHRSGGQGHDFGEAFF
>TRBJ1-2|-|13|TRBV5-6|-
TGTGCCAGCAGCTTGTGCAGGGTGTATGGCTACACCTTC
CASSLCRVYGYTF
>TRBJ2-5|TRBD1|20|TRBV18|-
TGTGCCAGCTCACCAAAAATTACCCGGGACAGGTATCAGTACCAAGAGACCCAGTACTTC
CASSPKITRDRYQYQETQYF
>TRBJ1-6|-|12|TRBV25-1|-
TGTGCCAGCAGTGGGTCAGATTCAACCCTCCACTTT
CASSGSDSTLHF
>TRBJ2-1|TRBD2|14|TRBV5-4|few
TGTGCCAGCAGCTTGCTAGCGGGAGACCATGAGCAGTTCTTC
CASSLLAGDHEQFF
>TRBJ1-5|-|14|TRBV28|-
TGTGCCAGCAGTCCGACAGGCAGCAATCAGCCCCAGCATTTT
CASSPTGSNQPQHF
>TRBJ2-1|-|14|TRBV2|-
TGTGCCAGCAGTGGGAGGCCAAAGGGTTATGAGCAGTTCTTC
CASSGRPKGYEQFF